These T cell receptor beta chains were read from a single sample in a study of T-cell memory formation after mild COVID-19. A single record per CDR3 protein comes from TCRdb applying MiXCR to the 5' RACE reads. The sample has about half a million distinct CDR3 sequences; 15% to 20% are singletons. The sequenced material came from PBMCs or a T cell subset sorted from them (not recorded which). All receptors derive from an adult woman who had mild COVID-19 (a few samples of this study predate the infection). Cell type and time point are not known. Each CDR3 is given with its conserved first and last residue. A D gene is named only where the DNA matches it firmly. Clone size appears in some rows only: once, few, many, or a class for an expanded clone.

CDR3aa	CDR3nt	abundance	len	v_gene	j_gene	d_gene
CATSDAGRGQEDTQYF	TGTGCCACCAGTGACGCCGGGAGGGGGCAAGAAGATACGCAGTATTTT	few	16	TRBV24-1	TRBJ2-3	.
CASSLGLAYAYEQYF	TGTGCCAGCAGCTTAGGACTAGCCTACGCCTACGAGCAGTACTTC	few	15	TRBV7-2	TRBJ2-7	TRBD2
CASSTGMSHEQYF	TGTGCCAGCAGTACAGGGATGTCCCACGAGCAGTACTTC	.	13	TRBV2	TRBJ2-7	.
CASSYYGSGSYNEQFF	TGTGCCAGCAGTTACTACGGGAGCGGGTCCTACAATGAGCAGTTCTTC	.	16	TRBV6-2/TRBV6-3	TRBJ2-1	.
CASSWEGTGELFF	TGTGCCAGCAGCTGGGAGGGCACCGGGGAGCTGTTTTTT	.	13	TRBV7-9	TRBJ2-2	TRBD2
CASSSLQASGTDTQYF	TGTGCCAGCAGCTCCCTCCAGGCTAGCGGCACAGATACGCAGTATTTT	.	16	TRBV7-9	TRBJ2-3	.
CSVGRADNEKLFF	TGCAGCGTTGGACGGGCAGATAATGAAAAACTGTTTTTT	.	13	TRBV29-1	TRBJ1-4	.
CASTRGRGETDTQYF	TGTGCCAGCACTCGAGGGAGAGGGGAGACAGATACGCAGTATTTT	many	15	TRBV25-1	TRBJ2-3	.
CSVPLRTGELFF	TGCAGCGTCCCCCTGCGCACCGGGGAGCTGTTTTTT	.	12	TRBV29-1	TRBJ2-2	.
CASRPMDRRSTDTQYF	TGTGCCAGCAGACCGATGGACAGGCGAAGCACAGATACGCAGTATTTT	few	16	TRBV5-4	TRBJ2-3	TRBD1
CASSLVRGRETQYF	TGTGCCAGCAGTTTGGTCAGGGGGAGGGAGACCCAGTACTTC	.	14	TRBV12-3/TRBV12-4	TRBJ2-5	.
CASSSRAENTEAFF	TGTGCCAGCAGCTCTAGGGCTGAGAACACTGAAGCTTTCTTT	few	14	TRBV12-3/TRBV12-4	TRBJ1-1	.